Listed here are 15 T cell receptor beta chains from one sample, sequenced in a study of post-analysis software for immune sequencing data. TCR beta cDNA libraries had unique molecular identifiers. TCRdb recomputed calls from the PCR reads with MiXCR, one row per CDR3 protein. The sample consists of about 160,000 distinct CDR3 sequences, 35% to 40% of them appearing once. The sequenced sample was blood, obtained after autologous hematopoietic stem cell transplantation. These receptors all stem from a girl aged 5-17 years with multiple sclerosis.

As to this clonotype: The junction departs from germline at one end; a sequencing error may be responsible. The chain has TRBV24-1 and TRBJ2-1, with a possible D match to TRBD1 (6 bases). Germline-derived CDR1 and CDR2 are KGHDR and SFDVKD. This CDR3 comprises 15 residues. As DNA, the CDR3 is TGTGTCACCAGTGACCAGACAGGTTCCCACAATGAGCAGTTCTTC. It is translated as CVTSDQTGSHNEQFF.

In its sample, this clonotype was seen many times. CDR3 sequence reads: CASSYKDSNYGYTF. The DNA for the CDR3 is TGTGCCAGCAGTTACAAGGACAGTAACTATGGCTACACCTTC. The rearrangement joins TRBV6-6 to TRBJ1-2; possibly TRBD1 for D (6 bases). The CDR3 sequence is 14 residues long. Germline-derived CDR1 and CDR2 are MNHNY and SVGAGI (reference sequence). V gave up 2 bases and J gave up 1 base, with 8 bases separating them.

This clonotype was detected only a few times. The chain carries TRBV27 and TRBJ2-7, with D perhaps TRBD1 (5 bases). In germline, CDR1 is MNHEY, CDR2 SMNVEV (reference sequence). V lost 5 bases, J lost 3 bases, and 14 bases lay in between. The CDR3 spans 14 residues. The DNA for the CDR3 is TGTGCCAGCAGTCCAGGGCAGACCCTCTACGAGCAGTACTTC. Its translation: CASSPGQTLYEQYF.

The chain links TRBV5-1 to TRBJ2-1; D is ambiguous. V lost 0 bases, J lost 0 bases, and 7 bases lay in between. Germline V gives CDR1 SGHRS, CDR2 YFSETQ. CDR3 length equals 15 residues. The CDR3 DNA follows: TGCGCCAGCAGCTTGGAGCTTAGCTCCTACAATGAGCAGTTCTTC. It encodes CASSLELSSYNEQFF. The full variable domain, rest sourced from reference TRBV5-1 and TRBJ2-1, is KAGVTQTPRYLIKTRGQQVTLSCSPISGHRSVSWYQQTPGQGLQFLFEYFSETQRNKGNFPGRFSGRQFSNSRSEMNVSTLELGDSALYLCASSLELSSYNEQFFGPGTRLTVL.

This clonotype came up many times. The chain employs TRBV6-1 and TRBJ1-6, with D uncertain. The CDR3 loop spans 14 amino acids. Per germline, CDR1 MNHNS and CDR2 SASEGT. Trimming removed 1 base from V and 6 bases from J, with 7 bases in between. The CDR3 sequence: CASSEGWGNSPLHF. CDR3 DNA sequence: TGTGCCAGCAGTGAAGGCTGGGGTAATTCACCCCTCCACTTT.

This clonotype was counted at least ten times. This chain uses TRBV20-1 with TRBJ2-3; no clear D. CDR1 and CDR2 from the germline V gene are DFQATT and SNEGSKA (reference sequence). The CDR3 has 13 amino acids. Deletions cut 5 bases from V and 4 bases from J, with 13 bases between. CDR3 residues: CSAGVGAADTQYF. The CDR3 DNA reads as TGCAGTGCTGGGGTGGGCGCTGCAGATACGCAGTATTTT.

This clonotype was counted a few times. The chain carries TRBV29-1 and TRBJ2-7; TRBD1 is a possible D gene (5 bases). V lost 6 bases to trimming and J lost 5 bases, with 17 bases between them. The CDR3 sequence is 13 residues long. Germline CDR1 reads SQVTM; CDR2 reads ANQGSEA. CDR3 loop: CSVSLSGMNEQYF. Here the CDR3 DNA reads TGCAGCGTGTCCTTGTCAGGGATGAACGAGCAGTACTTC.

This clonotype was detected once. V gene TRBV7-8 combines with J gene TRBJ2-5; tentative D call: TRBD2 (5 bases). Germline V gene lookup returns CDR1 SGHVS and CDR2 FQNEAQ. V lost 1 base and J 2 bases, leaving 14 bases between the germline ends. The CDR3 loop spans 16 amino acids. CDR3 DNA sequence: TGTGCCAGCAGCTTAGTTCGGAGCGGAGATCAAGAGACCCAGTACTTC. Its protein product is CASSLVRSGDQETQYF.

This clonotype was detected only once. This may be a read error: a much more frequent sequence differs by one nucleotide. V is TRBV27 and J is TRBJ2-7; no definite D call. CDR1 is MNHEY and CDR2 is SMNVEV in the germline V gene (reference sequence). The CDR3 contains 13 residues. The DNA for the CDR3 is TGTGTCAGCAGTCCCTCGTTTTTCTACGAGCAGTACTTC. This sequence encodes CVSSPSFFYEQYF.

The chain is built from TRBV7-6 and TRBJ1-2; D unclear. Looked up from germline, CDR1 is SGHVS and CDR2 is FNYEAQ. The V gene lost 5 bases and the J gene lost 6 bases, with 16 bases spanning the gap. The CDR3 has 14 residues. CDR3 amino acids: CASSPGAVQDGYTF. The DNA for the CDR3 is TGTGCCAGCAGCCCGGGAGCAGTGCAGGATGGCTACACCTTC. Variable domain in full (rest from reference TRBV7-6 and TRBJ1-2): GAGVSQSPRYKVTKRGQDVALRCDPISGHVSLYWYRQALGQGPEFLTYFNYEAQQDKSGLPNDRFSAERPEGSISTLTIQRTEQRDSAMYRCASSPGAVQDGYTFGSGTRLTVV.

The chain uses TRBV21-1 and TRBJ2-5; the table's D call, TRBD1, was not checked against the DNA. TRBV21-1 is a pseudogene. The CDR3 runs to 16 residues. CDR3 protein: CASSKWGQPGFGTQYF. CDR3 nucleotides: TGTGCCAGCAGCAAATGGGGACAGCCGGGGTTCGGGACCCAGTACTTC.

This chain links TRBV4-3 with TRBJ2-7; D ambiguous. CDR3 length equals 16 residues. Germline loops: CDR1 LGHNA, CDR2 YSLEER. V gave up 1 base and J gave up 0 bases, with 13 bases separating them. CDR3 residues: CASSQVAGRSSYEQYF. CDR3 DNA sequence: TGCGCCAGCAGCCAAGTTGCAGGACGCAGCTCCTACGAGCAGTACTTC.

This clonotype has a handful of counts. This sequence joins TRBV9 and TRBJ2-4, with 7 bases matching TRBD1. CDR1 SGDLS and CDR2 YYNGEE come from the germline V gene. The J segment lost 10 bases and the V segment lost 0 bases, leaving 7 bases of the junction unmatched. The CDR3 is 14 residues long. The CDR3 nucleotides are TGTGCCAGCAGCGTAGCCTGGGACAGCCCTATTCAGTACTTC. Translated, it gives CASSVAWDSPIQYF.

This clonotype has a handful of counts. The rearrangement uses TRBV7-8 and TRBJ2-1; 13 bases are shared with TRBD2. The V segment lost 4 bases and the J segment 3 bases; nucleotides outside the gene matches: 9. Germline lookup yields CDR1 SGHVS and CDR2 FQNEAQ. The CDR3 loop spans 18 amino acids. Here the CDR3 reads CASSSSLGTSGDYNEQFF. The CDR3 nucleotides read TGTGCCAGCAGCTCCTCCCTCGGGACTAGCGGGGACTACAATGAGCAGTTCTTC.

Here the CDR3 DNA reads TGTGCCAGCAGTCCTATACAAGGCTACGAGCAGTACTTC. Amino acids: CASSPIQGYEQYF. The chain joins TRBV12-3 or TRBV12-4 to TRBJ2-7; the D is unclear. The CDR3 length is 13 residues. Between the trimmed V and J ends, which lost 5 bases and 3 bases, there was a span of 11 bases.